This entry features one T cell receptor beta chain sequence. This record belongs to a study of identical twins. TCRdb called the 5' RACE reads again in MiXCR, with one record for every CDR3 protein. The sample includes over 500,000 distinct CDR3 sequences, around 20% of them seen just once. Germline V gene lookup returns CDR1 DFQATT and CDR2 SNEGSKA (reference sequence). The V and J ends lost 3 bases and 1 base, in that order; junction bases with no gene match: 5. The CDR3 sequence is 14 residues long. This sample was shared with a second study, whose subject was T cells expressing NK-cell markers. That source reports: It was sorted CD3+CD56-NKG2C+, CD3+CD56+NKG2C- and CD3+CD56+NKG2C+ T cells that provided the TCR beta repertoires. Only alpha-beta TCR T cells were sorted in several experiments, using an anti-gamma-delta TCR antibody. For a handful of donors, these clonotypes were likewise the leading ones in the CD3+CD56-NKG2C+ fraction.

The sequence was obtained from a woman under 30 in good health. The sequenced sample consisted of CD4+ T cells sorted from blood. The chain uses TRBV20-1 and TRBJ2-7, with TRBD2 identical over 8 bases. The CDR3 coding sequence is TGCAGTGCTAGTATAGCGGGGCGGTCCTACGAGCAGTACTTC. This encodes CSASIAGRSYEQYF.